The following is a TCR beta chain sequence with its context. The data stem from a study of CD4 and CD8 cells across lung adenocarcinoma regions. The patients had localized lung adenocarcinoma, a non-small cell subtype. Trimming shortened V by 6 bases and J by 3 bases, and 12 bases separated the two germline ends. CDR1 is MNHNS, CDR2 SASEGT, per germline. This CDR3 comprises 13 residues. One entry per CDR3 protein results from TCRdb running MiXCR on the PCR reads. This sample has about 3,500 distinct CDR3 sequences; 64% occur once, and the top ten carry about 18%. The chain links TRBV6-1 to TRBJ2-7, with D unclear. This TCR derives from a female donor with lung adenocarcinoma. The CD4 and CD8 labels of this study may be unreliable. The specimen sequenced was CD4+ T cells from the margin of a lung tumor. CDR3 DNA: TGTGCCAGCAGAGGGCCAGCTCGCTACGAGCAGTACTTC. Protein: CASRGPARYEQYF.